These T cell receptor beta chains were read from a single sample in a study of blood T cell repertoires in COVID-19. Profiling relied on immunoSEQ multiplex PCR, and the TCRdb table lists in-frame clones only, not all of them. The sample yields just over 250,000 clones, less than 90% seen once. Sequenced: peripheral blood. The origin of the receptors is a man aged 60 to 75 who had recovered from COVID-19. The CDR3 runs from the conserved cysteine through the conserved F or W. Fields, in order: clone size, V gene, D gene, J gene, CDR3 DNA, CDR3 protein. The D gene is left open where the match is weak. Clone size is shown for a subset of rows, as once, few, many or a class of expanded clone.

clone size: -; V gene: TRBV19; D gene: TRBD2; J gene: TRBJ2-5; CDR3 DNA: TGTGCCAGTAGTATCCAACTACTAGCGGGGGGCCTTCAGACCCAGTACTTC; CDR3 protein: CASSIQLLAGGLQTQYF
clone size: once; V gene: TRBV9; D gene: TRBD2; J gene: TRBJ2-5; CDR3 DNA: TGTGCCAGCAGCGCCAGGACTAGCGGGGAAGAGACCCAGTACTTC; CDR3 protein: CASSARTSGEETQYF
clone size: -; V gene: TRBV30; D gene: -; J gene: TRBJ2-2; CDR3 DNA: TGTGCCTGTTTGGGGGGCACCGGGGAGCTGTTTTTT; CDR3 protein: CACLGGTGELFF
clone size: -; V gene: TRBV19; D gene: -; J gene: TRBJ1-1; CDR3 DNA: TGTGCCAGTAGTATAAAGACCCCACTAGAAGCTTTCTTT; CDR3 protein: CASSIKTPLEAFF
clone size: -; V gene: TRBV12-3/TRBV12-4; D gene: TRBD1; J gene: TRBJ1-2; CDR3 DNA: TGTGCCAGCAGTACCTCGACAGGGACTGGCTACACCTTC; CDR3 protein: CASSTSTGTGYTF
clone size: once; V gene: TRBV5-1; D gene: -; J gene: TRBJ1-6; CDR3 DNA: TGCGCCAGCAGCTTGGATACAGGCTCCTATAATTCACCCCTCCACTTT; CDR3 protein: CASSLDTGSYNSPLHF
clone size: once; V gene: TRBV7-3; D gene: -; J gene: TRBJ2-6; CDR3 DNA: TGTGCCAGCAGCTTAAACTTGGGAGCTGGGGCCAACGTCCTGACTTTC; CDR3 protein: CASSLNLGAGANVLTF
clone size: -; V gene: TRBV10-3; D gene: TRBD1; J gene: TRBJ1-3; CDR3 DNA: TGTGCCATCAGGGGTGGACAGGCTAGAAACACCATATATTTT; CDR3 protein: CAIRGGQARNTIYF
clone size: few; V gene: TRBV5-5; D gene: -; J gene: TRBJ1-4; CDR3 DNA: TGTGCCAGCAGCTCACCCGCAGGGGTAATTGAAGCGAATGAAAAACTGTTTTTT; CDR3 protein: CASSSPAGVIEANEKLFF
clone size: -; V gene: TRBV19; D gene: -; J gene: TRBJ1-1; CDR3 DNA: TGTGCCAGTAGTGATCTAGCGGGTTCTGGGAACACTGAAGCTTTCTTT; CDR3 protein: CASSDLAGSGNTEAFF
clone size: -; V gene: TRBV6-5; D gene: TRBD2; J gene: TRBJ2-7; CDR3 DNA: TGTGCCAGCAGTTACGCTAGCGGGGGCCGGGACGAGCAGTACTTC; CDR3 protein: CASSYASGGRDEQYF
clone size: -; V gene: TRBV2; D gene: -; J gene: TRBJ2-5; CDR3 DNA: TGTGCCAGCAGTGAACTTTTGGGGGGACAAGAGACCCAGTACTTC; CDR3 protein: CASSELLGGQETQYF
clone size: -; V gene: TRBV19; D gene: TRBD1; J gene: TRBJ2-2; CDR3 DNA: TGTGCCAGCAGACAGGGGGCCAACACCGGGGAGCTGTTTTTT; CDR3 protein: CASRQGANTGELFF
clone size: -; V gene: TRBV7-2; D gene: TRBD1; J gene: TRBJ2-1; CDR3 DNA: TGTGCCAGCAGCCCGGCGGGACAGGCCAAAGACAATGAGCAGTTCTTC; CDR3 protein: CASSPAGQAKDNEQFF
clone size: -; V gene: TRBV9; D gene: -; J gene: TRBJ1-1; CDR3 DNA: TGTGCCAGCAGCCCTCTAGGGGGGGACACTGAAGCTTTCTTT; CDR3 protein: CASSPLGGDTEAFF
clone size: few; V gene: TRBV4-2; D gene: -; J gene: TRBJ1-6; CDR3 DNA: TGTGCCAGCAGCCAAGACTCGGCTTCGGGGATATCCTATAATTCACCCCTCCACTTT; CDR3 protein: CASSQDSASGISYNSPLHF
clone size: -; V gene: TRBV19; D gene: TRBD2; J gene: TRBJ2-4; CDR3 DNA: TGTGCCACCTCCAGGACTAGCGGAACCAAAAACATTCAGTACTTC; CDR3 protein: CATSRTSGTKNIQYF
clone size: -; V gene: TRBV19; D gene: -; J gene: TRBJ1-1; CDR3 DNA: TGTGCCAGTAGTATCAGGCAGGGCATTAACACTGAAGCTTTCTTT; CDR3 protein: CASSIRQGINTEAFF
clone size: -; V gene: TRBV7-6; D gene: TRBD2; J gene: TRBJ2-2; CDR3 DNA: TGTGCCAGCAGCTCCCCAAACCAGGGACTAGCGGGGGTGAACACCGGGGAGCTGTTTTTT; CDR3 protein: CASSSPNQGLAGVNTGELFF
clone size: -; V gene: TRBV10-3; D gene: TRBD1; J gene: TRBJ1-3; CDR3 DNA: TGTGCCATCAGGAGGACAGGGGTTGGAAACACCATATATTTT; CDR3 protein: CAIRRTGVGNTIYF
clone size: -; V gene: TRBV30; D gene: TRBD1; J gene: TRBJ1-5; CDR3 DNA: TGTGCCTGGAGTGCGACAGGGGTAAGGAATCAGCCCCAGCATTTT; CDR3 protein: CAWSATGVRNQPQHF
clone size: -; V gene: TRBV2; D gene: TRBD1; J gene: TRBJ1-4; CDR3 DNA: TGTGCCAGCAGTTCAGACAGGGGGCTTGCTAATGAAAAACTGTTTTTT; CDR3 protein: CASSSDRGLANEKLFF
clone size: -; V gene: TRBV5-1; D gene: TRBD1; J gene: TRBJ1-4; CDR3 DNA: TGCGCCAGCGGATCCGGGACAGGGGCTGAAAAACTGTTTTTT; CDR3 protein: CASGSGTGAEKLFF
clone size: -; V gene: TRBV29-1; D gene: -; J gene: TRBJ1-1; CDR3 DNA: TGCAGCGCCGGGGACACGAACACTGAAGCTTTCTTT; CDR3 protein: CSAGDTNTEAFF
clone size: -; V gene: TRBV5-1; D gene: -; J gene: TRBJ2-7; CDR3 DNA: TGCGCCAGCACCACAGGAGGGTCCTACGAGCAGTACTTC; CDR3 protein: CASTTGGSYEQYF
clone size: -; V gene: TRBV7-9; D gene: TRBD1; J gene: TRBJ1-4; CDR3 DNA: TGTGCCAGCAGCTTGACAGGGGATGAAAAACTGTTTTTT; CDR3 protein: CASSLTGDEKLFF
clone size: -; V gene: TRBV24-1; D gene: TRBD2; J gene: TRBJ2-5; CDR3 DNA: TGTGCCACCAGTGATCGGGGGGATCAAGAGACCCAGTACTTC; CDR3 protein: CATSDRGDQETQYF
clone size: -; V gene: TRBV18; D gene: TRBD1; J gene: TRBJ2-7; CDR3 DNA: TGTGCCAGCTCACCTACACTGGGGACAGGGGGCAACGAGCAGTACTTC; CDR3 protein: CASSPTLGTGGNEQYF
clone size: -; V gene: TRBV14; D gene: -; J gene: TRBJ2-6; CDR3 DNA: TGTGCCAGCAGCCAAGTTTGGGGAGATTCCTCTGGGGCCAACGTCCTGACTTTC; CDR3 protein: CASSQVWGDSSGANVLTF
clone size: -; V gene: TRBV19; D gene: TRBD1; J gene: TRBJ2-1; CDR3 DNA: TGTGCCAGTGGGGACAGCTCCTACAATGAGCAGTTCTTC; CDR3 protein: CASGDSSYNEQFF
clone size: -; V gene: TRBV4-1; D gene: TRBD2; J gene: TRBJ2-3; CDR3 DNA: TGCGCCAGCAGCCAGGGACTAGCGGGGAGCACAGATACGCAGTATTTT; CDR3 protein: CASSQGLAGSTDTQYF
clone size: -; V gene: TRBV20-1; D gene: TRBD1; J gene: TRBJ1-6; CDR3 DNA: TGCAGTGCTAGTCCGGACAGGGGAGGTAATTCACCCCTCCACTTT; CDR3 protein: CSASPDRGGNSPLHF
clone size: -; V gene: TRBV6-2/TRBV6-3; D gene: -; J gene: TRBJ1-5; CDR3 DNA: TGTGCCAGCAGTTACCAACCTAGAAATCAGCCCCAGCATTTT; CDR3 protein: CASSYQPRNQPQHF
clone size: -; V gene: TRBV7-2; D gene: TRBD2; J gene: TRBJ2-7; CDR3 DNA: TGTGCCAGCAGCTTATACAGCGGGGGTTCCTACGAGCAGTACTTC; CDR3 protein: CASSLYSGGSYEQYF
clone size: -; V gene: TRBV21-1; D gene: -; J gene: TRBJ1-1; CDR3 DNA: TGTGCCAGCCACGAACAGGGGAAGACTGAAGCTTTCTTT; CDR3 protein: CASHEQGKTEAFF
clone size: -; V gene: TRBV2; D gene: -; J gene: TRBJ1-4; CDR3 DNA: TGTGCCATTTCAACTCGGGGTTCAACTAATGAAAAACTGTTTTTT; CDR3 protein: CAISTRGSTNEKLFF
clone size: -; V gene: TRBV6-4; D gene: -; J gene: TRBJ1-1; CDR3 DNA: TGTGCCAGCAGTGACTCAGGAGGGAGGACTGAAGCTTTCTTT; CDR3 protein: CASSDSGGRTEAFF
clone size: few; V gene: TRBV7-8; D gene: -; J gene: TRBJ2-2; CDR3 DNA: TGTGCCAGCAGCCCGCGGGGCATTAACACCGGGGAGCTGTTTTTT; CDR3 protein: CASSPRGINTGELFF